These 16 T cell receptor beta chains came from one sample sequenced in a study of cytomegalovirus exposure and HLA in healthy donors. Amplification used 60 Vbeta primers and 13 Jbeta primers. The repertoire was sequenced with immunoSEQ multiplex PCR; TCRdb's copy has only in-frame clones and lacks some. The table shows about 160,000 clones, with around four fifths occurring only once. The sequenced sample was PBMCs. The receptors originated from a woman aged 45-60 years in good health and CMV-seronegative.

The V call is TRBV27, the J call TRBJ1-4; the D gene is possibly TRBD1 (6 bases). This CDR3 is 14 amino acids long. CDR1 is MNHEY and CDR2 is SMNVEV in the germline V gene (reference sequence). V dropped 5 bases and J dropped 7 bases, with 14 bases sitting between them. CDR3 nucleotides: TGTGCCAGCAGTGTACAGGGTCCTACTGAAAAACTGTTTTTT. Amino acid sequence: CASSVQGPTEKLFF. The variable domain in full, completed from reference TRBV27 and TRBJ1-4, reads EAQVTQNPRYLITVTGKKLTVTCSQNMNHEYMSWYRQDPGLGLRQIYYSMNVEVTDKGDVPEGYKVSRKEKRNFPLILESPSPNQTSLYFCASSVQGPTEKLFFGSGTQLSVL.

The gene calls are TRBV28 and TRBJ1-1, with D possibly being TRBD1 (5 bases). Germline-derived CDR1 and CDR2 are MDHEN and SYDVKM. This CDR3 has 16 residues. The V end lost 1 base, the J end lost 0 bases, and 12 bases lay between the germline ends. Here the CDR3 DNA reads TGTGCCAGCAGTTTATTCAGGGCATACATGAACACTGAAGCTTTCTTT. It translates to CASSLFRAYMNTEAFF.

The count of this clone is one. The chain recombines TRBV5-1 with TRBJ2-7; no definite D call. V was cut by 3 bases and J by 0 bases, with 4 bases left in between. CDR1 SGHRS and CDR2 YFSETQ come from the germline V gene. The CDR3 runs to 12 residues. The CDR3 DNA sequence: TGCGCCAGCAGCTCCAGCTCCTACGAGCAGTACTTC. It specifies CASSSSSYEQYF.

The chain employs TRBV6-6 and TRBJ2-7; possible D gene TRBD1, 6 bases. V gave up 6 bases and J gave up 11 bases, with 17 bases separating them. Germline V gene lookup returns CDR1 MNHNY and CDR2 SVGAGI (reference sequence). This CDR3 is 12 amino acids long. CDR3 residues: CASSLRTAWEYF. The CDR3 bases are TGTGCCAGCAGCCTAAGGACAGCGTGGGAGTACTTC.

The chain couples TRBV7-6 to TRBJ1-1, with D possibly being TRBD1 (5 bases). The CDR3 is 15 residues long. Deletions cut 0 bases from V and 1 base from J, with 9 bases between. Germline-derived CDR1 and CDR2 are SGHVS and FNYEAQ. For the CDR3, the DNA is TGTGCCAGCAGCTTAGCGGGGGGAGGGAACACTGAAGCTTTCTTT. This codes for CASSLAGGGNTEAFF. Variable domain in full (rest from reference TRBV7-6 and TRBJ1-1): GAGVSQSPRYKVTKRGQDVALRCDPISGHVSLYWYRQALGQGPEFLTYFNYEAQQDKSGLPNDRFSAERPEGSISTLTIQRTEQRDSAMYRCASSLAGGGNTEAFFGQGTRLTVV.

The chain recombines TRBV6-1 with TRBJ2-5; TRBD2 matches at 7 bases. This CDR3 contains 14 residues. The germline CDR1 and CDR2 sequences are MNHNS and SASEGT. V gave up 3 bases and J gave up 4 bases; unmatched junction bases: 5. For the CDR3, the DNA is TGTGCCAGCAGTGATGGGGGGGAAGGAGAGACCCAGTACTTC. Amino acids: CASSDGGEGETQYF.

The chain recombines TRBV9 with TRBJ2-3, with 9 bases matching TRBD2. The V segment lost 0 bases and the J segment 0 bases; nucleotides outside the gene matches: 8. The CDR3 covers 18 residues. Germline CDR1 and CDR2: SGDLS and YYNGEE. CDR3 in DNA: TGTGCCAGCAGCGTAGATCTTAGCGGGGGCCTCAGCACAGATACGCAGTATTTT. It is translated as CASSVDLSGGLSTDTQYF.

The V call is TRBV11-2, the J call TRBJ1-2, with TRBD1 matching 8 bases. The germline V gene encodes CDR1 SGHAT and CDR2 FQNNGV. The ends lost 3 bases at V and 7 bases at J; junction bases unmatched: 1. The CDR3 runs to 12 residues. The CDR3 nucleotides read TGTGCCAGCAGCTTGACAGGGGTTGGCTACACCTTC. Encoded protein: CASSLTGVGYTF. The full variable domain, with the rest looked up from reference TRBV11-2 and TRBJ1-2, is EAGVAQSPRYKIIEKRQSVAFWCNPISGHATLYWYQQILGQGPKLLIQFQNNGVVDDSQLPKDRFSAERLKGVDSTLKIQPAKLEDSAVYLCASSLTGVGYTFGSGTRLTVV.

The chain is built from TRBV11-2 and TRBJ2-1, with TRBD1 matching 7 bases. Germline V gene data show CDR1 as SGHAT and CDR2 as FQNNGV. The CDR3 covers 15 residues. J lost 0 bases, V lost 6 bases, and 5 bases had no gene match. The CDR3 coding sequence is TGTGCCAGCAGTAGGGGGCTCGTCTCCTACAATGAGCAGTTCTTC. It is translated as CASSRGLVSYNEQFF.

This clone has just one count. This rearrangement joins TRBV6-4 to TRBJ2-7, with D unresolved. Trimming removed 2 bases from V and 1 base from J, with 6 bases in between. Germline V lookup: CDR1 MRHNA, CDR2 SNTAGT. The CDR3 consists of 13 residues. The CDR3 sequence is CASSDRASYEQYF. CDR3 sequence (DNA): TGTGCCAGCAGTGACCGAGCTTCCTACGAGCAGTACTTC.

A few counts support this clone. The gene calls are TRBV19 and TRBJ1-5; TRBD1 is a possible D gene (5 bases). Germline V lookup: CDR1 LNHDA, CDR2 SQIVND (reference sequence). This CDR3 has 15 residues. Trimming removed 2 bases from V and 7 bases from J, with 15 bases in between. The chain's CDR3 is CASSITPGREQPQHF. CDR3 coding DNA: TGTGCCAGTAGTATAACTCCAGGGAGGGAACAGCCCCAGCATTTT.

This chain uses TRBV7-8 with TRBJ2-1; D ambiguous. V dropped 2 bases and J dropped 7 bases, with 12 bases sitting between them. Per the germline V gene, CDR1 is SGHVS and CDR2 is FQNEAQ. This CDR3 region has 14 residues. The CDR3 sequence is CASSLLVVENEQFF. CDR3 nucleotide sequence: TGTGCCAGCAGCTTACTAGTCGTGGAGAATGAGCAGTTCTTC.

The chain combines TRBV28 with TRBJ1-5; 11 bases line up with TRBD1. CDR1 and CDR2 (germline): MDHEN, SYDVKM. The V and J ends lost 6 bases and 0 bases, in that order; junction bases with no gene match: 16. There are 20 residues in the CDR3. The CDR3 loop is CASSTAAGTGGDHSNQPQHF. CDR3 nucleotide sequence: TGTGCCAGCAGCACTGCGGCCGGGACAGGGGGAGATCATAGCAATCAGCCCCAGCATTTT.

This sequence joins TRBV2 and TRBJ1-6, with D possibly being TRBD1 (5 bases). CDR3 size: 23 residues. Germline CDR1 reads SNHLY; CDR2 reads FYNNEI. V lost 7 bases and J lost 0, with 34 bases in between. The DNA for the CDR3 is TGTGCCAGCAACCCCCCAAAAGGCCTACAGGTCGATGAGATCAGCTCCTATAATTCACCCCTCCACTTT. Translation gives CASNPPKGLQVDEISSYNSPLHF.

A single count supports this clone. The chain is built from TRBV7-2 and TRBJ2-7; D is perhaps TRBD2 (5 bases). The V gene lost 5 bases and the J gene lost 3 bases, with 14 bases spanning the gap. CDR1 is SGHTA, CDR2 FQGNSA, per germline. This CDR3 spans 14 amino acids. CDR3 coding DNA: TGTGCCAGCAGCCCTGGACTGTCAGGCTACGAGCAGTACTTC. Amino acids: CASSPGLSGYEQYF.

This sequence joins TRBV7-8 and TRBJ1-4; D gene uncertain. The CDR3 has 14 amino acids. With 1 base removed from V and 5 bases from J, the gap between germline ends came to 8 bases. CDR1 is SGHVS, CDR2 FQNEAQ, per germline. In DNA, the CDR3 is TGTGCCAGCAGCTTAGAACGGGGAAATGAAAAACTGTTTTTT. Translation: CASSLERGNEKLFF.